This T cell receptor beta chain was obtained from a study of T cells in Graves' hyperthyroidism and ophthalmopathy. Uncontrolled infection, other autoimmune disease, pregnancy or lactation disqualified patients from enrolment. Clinicians diagnosed patients from clinical symptoms, serum thyroxine and TRAb, thyroid ultrasound and orbital computed tomography. About this clonotype itself: Its antigen is undetermined.

It was RNA transcripts that yielded the amplified TCR beta CDR3 regions. First-round RT-PCR targeting the TCR CDR3 was performed with the HTBI primer set. TCRdb redid the calling of the multiplex PCR reads with MiXCR, one entry per CDR3 protein. The sample has about 400,000 distinct CDR3 sequences; over 13% are singletons. Looked up from germline, CDR1 is MGHRA and CDR2 is YSYEKL. This CDR3 region has 18 residues. The trim removed 3 bases at V and 4 bases at J, leaving 14 bases unmatched. The study's findings and limits: A model using 13 V-J features told ophthalmopathy apart from stable hyperthyroidism. Most clonotypes expanded in the thyroid (above 0.001) were also present in blood.

This clonotype was sampled from a man in his forties or fifties with Graves' ophthalmopathy. This chain uses TRBV4-1 with TRBJ2-1; 8 bases match TRBD2. The sequenced sample was blood. In nucleotides, the CDR3 is TGCGCCAGCAGCCATCCTCTAGGGGGGAGCGGGAGTTACAATGAGCAGTTCTTC. It yields the protein CASSHPLGGSGSYNEQFF.